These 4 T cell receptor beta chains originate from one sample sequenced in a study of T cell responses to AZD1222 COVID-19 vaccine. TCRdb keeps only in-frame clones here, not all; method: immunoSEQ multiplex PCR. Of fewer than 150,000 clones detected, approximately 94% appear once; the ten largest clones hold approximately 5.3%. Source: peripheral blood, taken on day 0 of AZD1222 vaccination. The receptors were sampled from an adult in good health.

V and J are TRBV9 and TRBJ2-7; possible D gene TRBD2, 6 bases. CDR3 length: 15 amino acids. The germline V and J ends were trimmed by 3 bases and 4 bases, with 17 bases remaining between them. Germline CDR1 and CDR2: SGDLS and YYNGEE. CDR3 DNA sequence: TGTGCCAGCAGCGCCCTGGTGCGGGATCTATACGAGCAGTACTTC. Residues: CASSALVRDLYEQYF.

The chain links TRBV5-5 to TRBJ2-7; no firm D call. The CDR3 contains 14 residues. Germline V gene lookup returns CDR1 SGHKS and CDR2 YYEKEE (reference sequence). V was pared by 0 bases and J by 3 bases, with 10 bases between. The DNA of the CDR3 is TGTGCCAGCAGCTTGGGGACCCTGCTCTACGAGCAGTACTTC. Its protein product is CASSLGTLLYEQYF.

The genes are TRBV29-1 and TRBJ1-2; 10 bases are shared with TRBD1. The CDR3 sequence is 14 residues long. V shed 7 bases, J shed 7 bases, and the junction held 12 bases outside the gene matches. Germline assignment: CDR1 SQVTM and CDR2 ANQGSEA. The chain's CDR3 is CSAERQGARGGYTF. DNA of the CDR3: TGCAGCGCAGAGAGACAGGGGGCAAGGGGTGGCTACACCTTC.

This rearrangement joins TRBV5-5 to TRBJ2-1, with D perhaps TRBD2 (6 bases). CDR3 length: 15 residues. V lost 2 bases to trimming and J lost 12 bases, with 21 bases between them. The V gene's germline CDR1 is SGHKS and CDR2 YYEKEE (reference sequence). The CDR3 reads CASSFGLADSFGQFF. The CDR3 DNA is TGTGCCAGCAGCTTCGGCTTAGCGGATTCTTTTGGGCAGTTCTTC.